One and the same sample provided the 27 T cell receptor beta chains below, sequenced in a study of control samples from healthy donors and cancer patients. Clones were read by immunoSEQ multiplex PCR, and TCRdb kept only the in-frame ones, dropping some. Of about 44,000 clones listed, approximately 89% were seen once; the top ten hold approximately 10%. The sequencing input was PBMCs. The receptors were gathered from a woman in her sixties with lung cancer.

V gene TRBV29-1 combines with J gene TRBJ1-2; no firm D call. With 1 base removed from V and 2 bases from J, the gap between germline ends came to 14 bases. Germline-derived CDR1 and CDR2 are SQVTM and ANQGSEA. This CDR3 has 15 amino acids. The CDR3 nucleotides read TGCAGCGTTGAAGTTGAGGGAGTCTCAAACTATGGCTACACCTTC. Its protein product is CSVEVEGVSNYGYTF.

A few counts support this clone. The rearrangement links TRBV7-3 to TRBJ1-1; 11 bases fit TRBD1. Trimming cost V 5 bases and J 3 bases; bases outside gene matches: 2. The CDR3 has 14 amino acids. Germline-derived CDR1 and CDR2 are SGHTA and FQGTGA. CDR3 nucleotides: TGTGCCAGCAGCCGGGACAGGGGGGACACTGAAGCTTTCTTT. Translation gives CASSRDRGDTEAFF.

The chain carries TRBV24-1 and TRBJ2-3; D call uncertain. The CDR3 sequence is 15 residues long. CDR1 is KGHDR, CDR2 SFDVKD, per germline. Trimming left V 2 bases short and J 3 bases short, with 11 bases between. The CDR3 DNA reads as TGTGCCACCAGTGATTCTAGGTGGGGAACAGATACGCAGTATTTT. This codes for CATSDSRWGTDTQYF.

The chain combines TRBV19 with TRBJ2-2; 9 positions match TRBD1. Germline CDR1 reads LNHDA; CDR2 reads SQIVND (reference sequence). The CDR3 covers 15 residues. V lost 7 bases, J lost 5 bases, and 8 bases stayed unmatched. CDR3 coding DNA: TGTGCCAGTACTTTAAGACAGGGGGTAACCGGGGAGCTGTTTTTT. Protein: CASTLRQGVTGELFF.

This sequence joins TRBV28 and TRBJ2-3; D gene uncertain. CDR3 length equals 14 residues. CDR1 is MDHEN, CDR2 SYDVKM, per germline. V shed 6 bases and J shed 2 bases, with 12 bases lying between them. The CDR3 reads CASSQDGSTDTQYF. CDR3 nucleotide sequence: TGTGCCAGCAGCCAGGACGGCTCCACAGATACGCAGTATTTT. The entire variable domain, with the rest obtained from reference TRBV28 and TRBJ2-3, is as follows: DVKVTQSSRYLVKRTGEKVFLECVQDMDHENMFWYRQDPGLGLRLIYFSYDVKMKEKGDIPEGYSVSREKKERFSLILESASTNQTSMYLCASSQDGSTDTQYFGPGTRLTVL.

The CDR3 DNA reads as TGTGCCAGCAGTGAAGCCGAAACCCTAGCCGGCACTGAAGCTTTCTTT. The encoded protein is CASSEAETLAGTEAFF. The chain employs TRBV2 and TRBJ1-1; D is undetermined. Per the germline V gene, CDR1 is SNHLY and CDR2 is FYNNEI. Between the trimmed V and J ends, which lost 0 bases and 4 bases, there was a span of 15 bases. The CDR3 runs to 16 residues.

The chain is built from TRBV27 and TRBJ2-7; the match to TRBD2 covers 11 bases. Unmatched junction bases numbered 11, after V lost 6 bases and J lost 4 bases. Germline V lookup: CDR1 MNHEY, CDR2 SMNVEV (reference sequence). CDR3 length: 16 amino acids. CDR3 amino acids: CASSPATSGTPYEQYF. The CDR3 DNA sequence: TGTGCCAGCAGCCCGGCGACTAGCGGGACGCCTTACGAGCAGTACTTC.

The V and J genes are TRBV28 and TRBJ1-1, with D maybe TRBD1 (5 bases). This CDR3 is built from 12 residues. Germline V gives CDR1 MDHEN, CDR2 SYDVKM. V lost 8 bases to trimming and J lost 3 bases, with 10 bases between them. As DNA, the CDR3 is TGTGCCAGCCGGTGGGGGTACACTGAAGCTTTCTTT. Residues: CASRWGYTEAFF.

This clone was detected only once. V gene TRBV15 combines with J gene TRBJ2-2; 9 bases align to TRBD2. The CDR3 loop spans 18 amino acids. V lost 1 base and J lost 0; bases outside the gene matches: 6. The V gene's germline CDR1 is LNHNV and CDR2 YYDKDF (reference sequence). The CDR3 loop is CATSRVPLAGTNTGELFF. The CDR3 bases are TGTGCCACCAGCAGAGTTCCTCTAGCGGGAACGAACACCGGGGAGCTGTTTTTT.

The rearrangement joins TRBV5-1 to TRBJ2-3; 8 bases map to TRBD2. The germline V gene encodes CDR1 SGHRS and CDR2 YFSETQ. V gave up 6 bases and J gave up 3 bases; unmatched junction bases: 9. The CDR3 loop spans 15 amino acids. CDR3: CASIPSGSRTDTQYF. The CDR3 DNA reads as TGCGCCAGCATCCCTAGCGGGTCTCGAACAGATACGCAGTATTTT. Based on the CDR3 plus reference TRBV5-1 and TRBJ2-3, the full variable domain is KAGVTQTPRYLIKTRGQQVTLSCSPISGHRSVSWYQQTPGQGLQFLFEYFSETQRNKGNFPGRFSGRQFSNSRSEMNVSTLELGDSALYLCASIPSGSRTDTQYFGPGTRLTVL.

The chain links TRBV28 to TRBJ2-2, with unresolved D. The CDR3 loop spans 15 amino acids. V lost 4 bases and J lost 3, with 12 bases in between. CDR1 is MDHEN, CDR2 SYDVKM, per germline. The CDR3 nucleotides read TGTGCCAGCAGTTCGTACAGAATGGACACCGGGGAGCTGTTTTTT. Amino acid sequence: CASSSYRMDTGELFF.

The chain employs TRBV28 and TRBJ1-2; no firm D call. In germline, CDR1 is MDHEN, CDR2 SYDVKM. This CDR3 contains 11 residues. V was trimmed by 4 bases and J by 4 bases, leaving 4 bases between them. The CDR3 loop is CASSSSYGYTF. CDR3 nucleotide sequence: TGTGCCAGCAGTTCGTCCTATGGCTACACCTTC.

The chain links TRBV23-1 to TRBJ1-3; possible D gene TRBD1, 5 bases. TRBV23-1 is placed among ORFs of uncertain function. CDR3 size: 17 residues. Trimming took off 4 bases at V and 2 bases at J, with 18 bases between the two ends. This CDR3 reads CASSLPAGAPPGNTIYF. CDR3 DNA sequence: TGCGCCAGCAGTCTTCCAGCTGGGGCCCCTCCTGGAAACACCATATATTTT.

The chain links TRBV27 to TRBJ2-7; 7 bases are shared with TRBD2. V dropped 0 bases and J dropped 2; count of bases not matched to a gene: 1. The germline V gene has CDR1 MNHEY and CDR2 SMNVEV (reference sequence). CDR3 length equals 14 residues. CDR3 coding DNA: TGTGCCAGCAGTTTATCGGGGACTACCTACGAGCAGTACTTC. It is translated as CASSLSGTTYEQYF.

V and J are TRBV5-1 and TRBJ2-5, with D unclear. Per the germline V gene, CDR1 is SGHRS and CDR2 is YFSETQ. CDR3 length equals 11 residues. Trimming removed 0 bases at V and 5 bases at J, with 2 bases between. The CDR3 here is CASSLAETQYF. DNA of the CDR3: TGCGCCAGCAGCTTGGCGGAGACCCAGTACTTC.

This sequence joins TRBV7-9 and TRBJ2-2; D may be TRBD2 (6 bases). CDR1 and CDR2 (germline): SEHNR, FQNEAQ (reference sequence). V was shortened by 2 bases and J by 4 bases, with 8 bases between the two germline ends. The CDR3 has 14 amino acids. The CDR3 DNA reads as TGTGCCAGCAGCTTACTGGGAGGCACCGGGGAGCTGTTTTTT. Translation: CASSLLGGTGELFF.

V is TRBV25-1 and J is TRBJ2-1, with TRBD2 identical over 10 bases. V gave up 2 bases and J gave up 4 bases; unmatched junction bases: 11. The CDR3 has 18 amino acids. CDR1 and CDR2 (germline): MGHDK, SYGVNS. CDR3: CASSEGLGSGRVYNEQFF. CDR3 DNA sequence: TGTGCCAGCAGTGAAGGTCTGGGCAGCGGGAGGGTTTACAATGAGCAGTTCTTC.

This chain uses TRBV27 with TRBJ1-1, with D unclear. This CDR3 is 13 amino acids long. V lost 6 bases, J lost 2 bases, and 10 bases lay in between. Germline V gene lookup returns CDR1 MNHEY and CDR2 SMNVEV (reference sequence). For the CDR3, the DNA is TGTGCCAGCAGCCCGCGGGGTAACACTGAAGCTTTCTTT. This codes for CASSPRGNTEAFF.

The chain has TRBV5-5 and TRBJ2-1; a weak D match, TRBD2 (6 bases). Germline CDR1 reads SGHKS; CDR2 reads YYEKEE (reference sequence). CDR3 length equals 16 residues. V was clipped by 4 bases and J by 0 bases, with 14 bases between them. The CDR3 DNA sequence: TGTGCCAGCAGCGAATACGGGGGAAGCTCCTACAATGAGCAGTTCTTC. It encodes CASSEYGGSSYNEQFF.

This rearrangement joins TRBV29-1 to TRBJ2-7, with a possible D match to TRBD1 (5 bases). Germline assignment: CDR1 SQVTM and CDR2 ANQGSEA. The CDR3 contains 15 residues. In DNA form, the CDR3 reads TGCAGAGGTACAGGTCCTTACCCAAGCTCCTACGAGCAGTACTTC. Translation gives CRGTGPYPSSYEQYF.

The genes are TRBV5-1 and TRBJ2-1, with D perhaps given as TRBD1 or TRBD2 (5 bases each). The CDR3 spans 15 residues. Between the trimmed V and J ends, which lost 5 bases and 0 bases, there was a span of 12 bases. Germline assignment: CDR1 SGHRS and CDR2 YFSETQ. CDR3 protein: CASRTAASSYNEQFF. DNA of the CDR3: TGCGCCAGCAGGACAGCGGCCAGCTCCTACAATGAGCAGTTCTTC.

As DNA, the CDR3 is TGTGCCAGCAGCTTTCGACAGGGAGCTTCACCCCTCCACTTT. Its protein product is CASSFRQGASPLHF. V and J are TRBV7-2 and TRBJ1-6; 7 bases line up with TRBD1. V lost 3 bases, J lost 9 bases, and 5 bases stayed unmatched. The CDR3 is 14 residues long. The germline CDR1 and CDR2 sequences are SGHTA and FQGNSA.

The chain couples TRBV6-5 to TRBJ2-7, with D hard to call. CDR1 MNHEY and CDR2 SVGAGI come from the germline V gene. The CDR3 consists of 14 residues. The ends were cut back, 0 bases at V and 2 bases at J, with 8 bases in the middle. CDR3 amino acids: CASSYSAETYEQYF. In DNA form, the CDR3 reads TGTGCCAGCAGTTACTCGGCAGAGACCTACGAGCAGTACTTC.

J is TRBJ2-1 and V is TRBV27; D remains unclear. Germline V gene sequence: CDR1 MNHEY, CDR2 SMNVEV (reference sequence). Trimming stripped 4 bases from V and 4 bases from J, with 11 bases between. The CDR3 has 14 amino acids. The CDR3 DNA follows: TGTGCCAGCAGTTGGATTCGCCCGTACAATGAGCAGTTCTTC. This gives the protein CASSWIRPYNEQFF.

The CDR3 loop is CASSLSLGPIGGYTF. The CDR3, as DNA: TGTGCCAGCAGCTTATCCTTAGGTCCCATCGGGGGCTACACCTTC. This sequence joins TRBV7-9 and TRBJ1-2; no clear D gene. Germline CDR1 reads SEHNR; CDR2 reads FQNEAQ (reference sequence). The CDR3 has 15 amino acids. Trimming removed 2 bases from V and 8 bases from J, with 18 bases in between.

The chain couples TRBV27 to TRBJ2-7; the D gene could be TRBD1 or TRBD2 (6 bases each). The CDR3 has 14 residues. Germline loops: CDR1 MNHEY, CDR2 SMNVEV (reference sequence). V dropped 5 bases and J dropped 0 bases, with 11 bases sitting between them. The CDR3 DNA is TGTGCCAGCAGTAAGGGGGGCCACTCCTACGAGCAGTACTTC. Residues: CASSKGGHSYEQYF.

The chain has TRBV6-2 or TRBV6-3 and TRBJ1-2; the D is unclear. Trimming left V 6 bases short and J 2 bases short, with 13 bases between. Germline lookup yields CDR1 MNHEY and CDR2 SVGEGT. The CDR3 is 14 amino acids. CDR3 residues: CASSPNARNYGYTF. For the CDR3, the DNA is TGTGCCAGCAGCCCGAACGCGAGGAACTATGGCTACACCTTC.